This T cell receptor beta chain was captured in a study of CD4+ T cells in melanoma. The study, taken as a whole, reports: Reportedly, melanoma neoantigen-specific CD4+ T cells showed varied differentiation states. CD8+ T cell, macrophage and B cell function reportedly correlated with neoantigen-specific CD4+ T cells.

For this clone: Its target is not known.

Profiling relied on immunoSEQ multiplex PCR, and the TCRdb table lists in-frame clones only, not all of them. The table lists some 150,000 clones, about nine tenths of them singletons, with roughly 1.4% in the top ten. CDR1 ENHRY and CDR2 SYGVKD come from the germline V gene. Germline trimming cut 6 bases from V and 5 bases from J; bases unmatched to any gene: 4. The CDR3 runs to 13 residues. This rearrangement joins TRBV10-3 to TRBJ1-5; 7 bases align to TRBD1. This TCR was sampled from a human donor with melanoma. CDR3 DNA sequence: TGTGCCATCAGCGTAGACAGGGATCAGCCCCAGCATTTT. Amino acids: CAISVDRDQPQHF.